This entry is about one T cell receptor (beta chain). Its specificity is not known. In the PCR, 60 Vbeta and 13 Jbeta primers were used. TCRdb's copy holds only in-frame clones and misses some; the assay was immunoSEQ multiplex PCR. The sample has more than 100,000 clones. This sample was taken from a study of cytomegalovirus exposure and HLA in healthy donors. Background on the study: An analysis done earlier identified more than 90 million unique TCR beta sequences from about 179 million T cells.

Study-level findings and limits: Per a later analysis, 18,000 or so TCR beta sequences showed association with HLA alleles at 0.05 false discovery rate. With later analysis, a missense DCLRE1C variant became linked to TCR beta V- and J-gene trimming. Among donors in an Asian-associated ancestry cluster, a later analysis reportedly found fewer N-insertions than the approximately 700-donor mean.

Germline V lookup: CDR1 LNHDA, CDR2 SQIVND (reference sequence). V gave up 4 bases and J gave up 3 bases, with 10 bases separating them. The CDR3 has 14 residues. Sequenced input: PBMCs. This sequence joins TRBV19 and TRBJ1-5; no clear D gene. This receptor was obtained from a woman in her 40s in good health and CMV-seronegative. The CDR3 sequence: CASSRQANNQPQHF. The DNA for the CDR3 is TGTGCCAGTAGTAGGCAGGCTAACAATCAGCCCCAGCATTTT.